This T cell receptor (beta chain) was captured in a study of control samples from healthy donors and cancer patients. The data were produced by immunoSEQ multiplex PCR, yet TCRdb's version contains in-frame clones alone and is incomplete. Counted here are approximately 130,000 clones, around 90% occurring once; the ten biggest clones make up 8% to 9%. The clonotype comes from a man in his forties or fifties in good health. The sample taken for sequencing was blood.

The CDR3 DNA reads TGTGCCAGCAGTGATAAACTAACAACAGGGAGGAGCACTGAAGCTTTCTTT. Its protein product is CASSDKLTTGRSTEAFF. The V call is TRBV5-5, the J call TRBJ1-1; D may be TRBD1 (6 bases). Per germline, CDR1 SGHKS and CDR2 YYEKEE (reference sequence). CDR3 length: 17 amino acids. Trimming took 5 bases from V and 4 from J, leaving 24 bases between them.